This TCR beta chain is from a study of cytomegalovirus exposure and HLA in healthy donors. Study results and limitations: In a later analysis, HLA-associated TCR beta chains were more clonally expanded than equally common others. Further analysis was carried out later, and it showed several of the most significant clusters appearing linked to common viral pathogens.

In the case of this clone: Antigen: not known.

PCR amplification relied on 60 Vbeta primers (plus 13 Jbeta primers). Method: immunoSEQ multiplex PCR; TCRdb's copy keeps in-frame clones and lacks some. The sample has over 95,000 clones, about 68% seen once. V was pared by 4 bases and J by 0 bases, with 14 bases of the junction left unmatched. The CDR3 consists of 19 residues. Germline assignment: CDR1 SGHRS and CDR2 YFSETQ. The chain links TRBV5-1 to TRBJ2-1, with 9 bases that match TRBD1. The sequence was collected from a middle-aged woman in good health and CMV-seropositive. The sequencing input was PBMCs. CDR3 DNA: TGCGCCAGCAGCCCGACAGGGGGTTCCTTCGGAAGCTCCTACAATGAGCAGTTCTTC. It translates to CASSPTGGSFGSSYNEQFF.